The 6 T cell receptor beta chains below come from one sample, sequenced in a study of blood T cell repertoires in COVID-19. Clones were read by immunoSEQ multiplex PCR, and TCRdb kept only the in-frame ones, dropping some. The top ten clones hold approximately 12% of a sample with a few hundred thousand clones, approximately 88% of them seen once. The sequenced sample consisted of peripheral blood. The source of these receptors is a woman between 50 and 59 years old with COVID-19, enrolled during active disease.

The J gene is TRBJ1-2, the V gene TRBV6-6; the D is unclear. The CDR3 spans 13 residues. Germline CDR1 MNHNY, CDR2 SVGAGI (reference sequence). The germline V and J ends were trimmed by 7 bases and 8 bases, with 17 bases remaining between them. For the CDR3, the DNA is TGTGCCAGCATCGCCACGCGGCTTTTAGGCTACACCTTC. Its protein is CASIATRLLGYTF.

The chain has TRBV9 and TRBJ2-1, with TRBD2 identical over 9 bases. Unmatched junction bases numbered 5, after V lost 0 bases and J lost 7 bases. CDR1 and CDR2 (germline): SGDLS, YYNGEE. The length of the CDR3 is 15 residues. The CDR3 reads CASSVGASGANEQFF. CDR3 DNA sequence: TGTGCCAGCAGCGTAGGTGCTAGCGGGGCTAATGAGCAGTTCTTC.

This clone was seen just once. The V and J genes are TRBV27 and TRBJ1-2; unclear D gene. There are 12 residues in the CDR3. Germline values: CDR1 MNHEY, CDR2 SMNVEV (reference sequence). Trimming removed 7 bases at V and 2 bases at J, with 8 bases between. CDR3 coding DNA: TGTGCCAGCACTGACGGGAACTATGGCTACACCTTC. Translated, it gives CASTDGNYGYTF.

The chain carries TRBV19 and TRBJ1-1; D gene unclear. Germline assignment: CDR1 LNHDA and CDR2 SQIVND (reference sequence). This CDR3 is built from 14 residues. V shed 1 base and J shed 4 bases, with 10 bases lying between them. Here the CDR3 DNA reads TGTGCCAGTAGTATAGGGCACAGCCTCACTGAAGCTTTCTTT. It yields the protein CASSIGHSLTEAFF.

V usage is TRBV11-1 and J usage is TRBJ2-1; D possibly corresponds to TRBD2 (5 bases). The V gene lost 4 bases and the J gene lost 10 bases, with 11 bases spanning the gap. CDR1 and CDR2 from the germline V gene are SGHAT and FQDESV (reference sequence). This CDR3 has 12 residues. CDR3 DNA sequence: TGTGCCAGCAGCTCTGAGGGCTACGAGCAGTTCTTC. This encodes CASSSEGYEQFF.

V and J are TRBV6-5 and TRBJ1-2; TRBD1 might be the D (5 bases). Germline assignment: CDR1 MNHEY and CDR2 SVGAGI. V gave up 7 bases and J gave up 8 bases, with 17 bases separating them. This CDR3 spans 13 amino acids. Here the CDR3 reads CASTSRGVEGYTF. The DNA of the CDR3 is TGTGCCAGCACCTCACGGGGGGTGGAGGGCTACACCTTC.